The sequence of this T cell receptor (beta chain) was determined in a study of neurological immune-mediated disorders. Study-wide points: When the repertoires were sorted by phylogenetic grouping, those of 18 of 34 multiple sclerosis patients ended up in one related-CDR3 cluster, a possible signature.

The cDNA came from 5'RACE with 10-nucleotide random UMIs. TCRdb redid the calling of the 5' RACE reads with MiXCR, one entry per CDR3 protein. The sample includes 50,000 to 70,000 distinct CDR3 sequences, 4.5% to 5.5% seen only once; the top ten take approximately 7%. This clonotype came up many times. What it binds is not known. This CDR3 region has 14 residues. The germline CDR1 and CDR2 sequences are SGHRS and YFSETQ. Trimming stripped 0 bases from V and 10 bases from J, with 16 bases between. The unsorted libraries had their origin in 2 million PBMCs stored at -80 C. The V and J genes are TRBV5-1 and TRBJ1-2, with TRBD1 as a possible D gene (5 bases). What was sequenced was PBMCs. The TCR comes from a man aged 30 to 39 with multiple sclerosis. The CDR3 loop is CASSLVDRLGDYTF. Written as DNA, the CDR3 is TGCGCCAGCAGCTTGGTTGACCGACTAGGGGACTACACCTTC.